A selection of T cell receptor beta chains follows, all from one sample in a study of CD8 T cells in Susac syndrome. In TCRdb, the immunoSEQ multiplex PCR reads were re-called with MiXCR into one record per CDR3 protein. In the table there are more than 110,000 distinct CDR3 sequences, over 90% of which are singletons. The specimen was CD4+ T cells from PBMCs. Source of these receptors: a human donor with Susac syndrome. Each CDR3 is given with its conserved first and last residue. A D gene is named only where the DNA matches it firmly. Rows may omit the clone size; those that give it use once, few, many or a size class.

once | . | TRBJ1-6 | TRBV20-1 | CSARAGDFNSPLHF | TGCAGTGCTAGGGCAGGGGATTTCAATTCACCCCTCCACTTT
once | TRBD2 | TRBJ2-7 | TRBV15 | CATSRTGLAGTEQYF | TGTGCCACCAGCAGGACGGGACTAGCGGGGACTGAGCAGTACTTC
. | . | TRBJ2-2 | TRBV12-3/TRBV12-4 | CASSQGTSNTGELFF | TGTGCCAGCAGCCAAGGGACTTCCAACACCGGGGAGCTGTTTTTT
. | . | TRBJ1-2 | TRBV9 | CASSSQGSVYGYTF | TGTGCCAGCAGCTCTCAGGGGTCGGTCTATGGCTACACCTTC
. | . | TRBJ2-3 | TRBV25-1 | CASSEKDRREGPADTQYF | TGTGCCAGCAGTGAAAAGGACCGTCGCGAGGGGCCGGCAGATACGCAGTATTTT
. | . | TRBJ2-5 | TRBV29-1 | CSVEVGSRPETQYF | TGCAGCGTTGAAGTAGGGAGCAGGCCAGAGACCCAGTACTTC
. | TRBD1 | TRBJ1-2 | TRBV15 | CATSRDRLGHRGFWNYGYTF | TGTGCCACCAGCAGAGACCGGTTAGGACACAGGGGTTTTTGGAACTATGGCTACACCTTC
once | TRBD1 | TRBJ2-7 | TRBV3-1 | CASSQSDRAPTEQYF | TGTGCCAGCAGCCAATCCGACAGGGCACCTACGGAGCAGTACTTC
. | . | TRBJ1-5 | TRBV20-1 | CSARTGGSHQPQHF | TGCAGTGCTAGGACGGGGGGTAGCCATCAGCCCCAGCATTTT
. | TRBD1 | TRBJ2-7 | TRBV29-1 | CSVVLFGQGSYEQYF | TGCAGCGTGGTCCTTTTTGGACAGGGTTCCTACGAGCAGTACTTC
. | TRBD2 | TRBJ2-1 | TRBV25-1 | CASSTTGTSGRPSSYNEQFF | TGTGCCAGCAGTACAACCGGGACTAGCGGGAGGCCGAGCTCCTACAATGAGCAGTTCTTC
. | . | TRBJ2-5 | TRBV5-1 | CASRLRQETQYF | TGCGCCAGCAGGTTACGACAAGAGACCCAGTACTTC
. | . | TRBJ2-5 | TRBV9 | CASSVEDRETQYF | TGTGCCAGCAGCGTAGAGGACAGAGAGACCCAGTACTTC
. | . | TRBJ2-1 | TRBV29-1 | CSVGDGGPNNEQFF | TGCAGCGTTGGAGACGGGGGGCCTAATAATGAGCAGTTCTTC
. | TRBD1 | TRBJ2-5 | TRBV29-1 | CSVAPRQGKQETQYF | TGCAGCGTTGCCCCCAGACAGGGGAAACAAGAGACCCAGTACTTC
few | . | TRBJ1-5 | TRBV18 | CASSPGASNQPQHF | TGTGCCAGCTCACCAGGGGCCAGCAATCAGCCCCAGCATTTT
. | . | TRBJ1-1 | TRBV15 | CATSQQISNTEAFF | TGTGCCACCAGCCAACAGATCTCGAACACTGAAGCTTTCTTT
once | TRBD1 | TRBJ2-7 | TRBV7-3 | CASSLGQFPYEQYF | TGTGCCAGCAGCTTGGGACAGTTCCCCTACGAGCAGTACTTC
. | . | TRBJ2-7 | TRBV18 | CASSGEGIGGSYEQYF | TGTGCCAGCTCGGGTGAGGGGATCGGGGGCTCCTACGAGCAGTACTTC
. | . | TRBJ2-4 | TRBV30 | CAWSELTQGNIQYF | TGTGCCTGGAGTGAGTTGACTCAGGGAAACATTCAGTACTTC
. | . | TRBJ1-1 | TRBV28 | CASSLAGADTEAFF | TGTGCCAGCAGTTTAGCAGGGGCGGACACTGAAGCTTTCTTT
. | TRBD2 | TRBJ2-1 | TRBV30 | CAWRLSGRAGEQFF | TGTGCCTGGCGACTTAGCGGGAGGGCCGGCGAGCAGTTCTTC
. | . | TRBJ2-1 | TRBV20-1 | CSARDRYDEQFF | TGCAGTGCTAGAGATCGTTACGATGAGCAGTTCTTC
. | . | TRBJ1-1 | TRBV5-1 | CASSFRGLDTEAFF | TGCGCCAGCAGCTTCAGGGGTTTGGACACTGAAGCTTTCTTT
. | TRBD2 | TRBJ2-5 | TRBV7-9 | CASTLAGGETQYF | TGTGCCAGCACACTAGCGGGAGGAGAGACCCAGTACTTC
once | TRBD1 | TRBJ1-4 | TRBV7-9 | CASSPLSPGGTEKLFF | TGTGCCAGCAGCCCCCTCTCCCCAGGGGGAACGGAAAAACTGTTTTTT